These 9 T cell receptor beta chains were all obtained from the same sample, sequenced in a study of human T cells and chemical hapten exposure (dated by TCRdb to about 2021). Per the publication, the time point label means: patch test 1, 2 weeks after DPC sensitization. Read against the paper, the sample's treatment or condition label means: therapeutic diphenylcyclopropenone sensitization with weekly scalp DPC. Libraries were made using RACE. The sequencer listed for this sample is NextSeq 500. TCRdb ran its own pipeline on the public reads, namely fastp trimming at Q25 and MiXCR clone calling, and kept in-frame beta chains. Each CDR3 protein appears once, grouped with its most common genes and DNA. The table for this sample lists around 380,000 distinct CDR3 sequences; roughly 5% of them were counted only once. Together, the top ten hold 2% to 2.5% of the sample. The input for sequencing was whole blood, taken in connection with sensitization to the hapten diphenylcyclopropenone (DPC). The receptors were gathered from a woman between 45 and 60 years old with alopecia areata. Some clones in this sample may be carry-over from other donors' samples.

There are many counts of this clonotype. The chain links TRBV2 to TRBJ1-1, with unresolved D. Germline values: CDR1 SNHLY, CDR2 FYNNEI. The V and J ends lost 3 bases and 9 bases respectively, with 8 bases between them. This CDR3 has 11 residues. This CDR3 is CASSEIAQAFF. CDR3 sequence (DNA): TGTGCCAGCAGTGAGATAGCCCAAGCTTTCTTT.

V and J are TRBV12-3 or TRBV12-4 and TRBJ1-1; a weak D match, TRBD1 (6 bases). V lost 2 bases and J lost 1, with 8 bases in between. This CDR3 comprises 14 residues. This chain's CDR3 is CASSLHRENTEAFF. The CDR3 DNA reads TGTGCCAGCAGTTTACACAGGGAGAACACTGAAGCTTTCTTT.

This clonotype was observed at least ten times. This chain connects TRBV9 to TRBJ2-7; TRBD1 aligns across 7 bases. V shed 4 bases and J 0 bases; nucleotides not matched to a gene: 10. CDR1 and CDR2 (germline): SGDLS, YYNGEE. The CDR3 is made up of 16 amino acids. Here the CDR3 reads CASSPSTGESSYEQYF. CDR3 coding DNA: TGTGCCAGCAGCCCAAGCACAGGGGAGAGCTCCTACGAGCAGTACTTC.

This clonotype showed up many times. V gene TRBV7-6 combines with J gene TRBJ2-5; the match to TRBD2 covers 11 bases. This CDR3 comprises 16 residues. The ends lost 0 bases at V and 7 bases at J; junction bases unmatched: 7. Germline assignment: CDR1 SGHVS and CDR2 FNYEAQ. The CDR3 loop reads CASSLAASGGPGTQYF. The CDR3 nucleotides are TGTGCCAGCAGCTTAGCTGCTAGCGGGGGGCCAGGGACCCAGTACTTC.

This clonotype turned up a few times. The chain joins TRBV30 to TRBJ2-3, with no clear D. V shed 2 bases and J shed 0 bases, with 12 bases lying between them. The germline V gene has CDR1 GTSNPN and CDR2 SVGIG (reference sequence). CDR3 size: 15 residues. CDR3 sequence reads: CAWSTMAVSTDTQYF. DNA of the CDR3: TGTGCCTGGAGTACGATGGCGGTAAGCACAGATACGCAGTATTTT.

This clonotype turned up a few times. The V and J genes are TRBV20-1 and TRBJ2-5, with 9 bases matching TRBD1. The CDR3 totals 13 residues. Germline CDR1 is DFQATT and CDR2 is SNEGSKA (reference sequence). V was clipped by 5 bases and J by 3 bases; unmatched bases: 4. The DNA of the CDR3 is TGCAGTGCTGGGACAGGGAGGAAAGAGACCCAGTACTTC. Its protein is CSAGTGRKETQYF.

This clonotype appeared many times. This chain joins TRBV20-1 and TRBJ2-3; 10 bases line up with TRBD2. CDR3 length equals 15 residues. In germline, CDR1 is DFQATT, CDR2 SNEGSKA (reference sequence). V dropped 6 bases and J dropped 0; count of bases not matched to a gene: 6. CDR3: CSAGASGGSTDTQYF. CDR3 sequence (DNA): TGCAGTGCCGGAGCTAGCGGGGGTAGCACAGATACGCAGTATTTT.

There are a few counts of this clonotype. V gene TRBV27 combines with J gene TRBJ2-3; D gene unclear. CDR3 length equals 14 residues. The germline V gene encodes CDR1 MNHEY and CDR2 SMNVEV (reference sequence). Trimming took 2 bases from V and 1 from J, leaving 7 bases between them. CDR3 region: CASSLNWGTDTQYF. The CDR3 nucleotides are TGTGCCAGCAGTTTAAACTGGGGCACAGATACGCAGTATTTT.

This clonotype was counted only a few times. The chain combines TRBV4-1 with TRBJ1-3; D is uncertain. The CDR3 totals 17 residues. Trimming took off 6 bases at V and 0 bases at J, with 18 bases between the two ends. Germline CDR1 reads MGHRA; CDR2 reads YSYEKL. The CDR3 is CASRDPLLPSSGNTIYF. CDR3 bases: TGCGCCAGCAGGGACCCACTCCTCCCCAGCTCTGGAAACACCATATATTTT.